These 9 T cell receptor beta chains were sequenced from one sample in a study of post-analysis software for immune sequencing data. Study observations and caveats: About five TRBV segments, including TRBV5-6, TRBV5-1 and TRBV20-1, were more frequent in patients than controls.

No cognate antigen is known for these TCRs. Tagging with unique molecular identifiers was a feature of the TCR beta cDNA libraries. MiXCR, applied by TCRdb to the PCR reads, yields one record per CDR3 protein. The sample contains some 500,000 distinct CDR3 sequences, 45% of which appear only once. Material for sequencing was blood. Receptors were obtained from a girl aged 10 to 17 with multiple sclerosis.

This clonotype was counted between two and nine times. The rearrangement links TRBV7-8 to TRBJ1-2; maybe TRBD1 (6 bases). Trimming removed 1 base from V and 3 bases from J, with 12 bases in between. The CDR3 has 15 amino acids. Per germline, CDR1 SGHVS and CDR2 FQNEAQ. In DNA, the CDR3 is TGTGCCAGCAGCTTAGGGCAGGGGACATACTATGGCTACACCTTC. It codes for CASSLGQGTYYGYTF.

The chain combines TRBV28 with TRBJ1-1; no reliable D call. Germline loops: CDR1 MDHEN, CDR2 SYDVKM. V gave up 4 bases and J gave up 0 bases, with 9 bases separating them. There are 14 residues in the CDR3. CDR3 region: CASSSLHMNTEAFF. In nucleotides, the CDR3 is TGTGCCAGCAGTTCCCTCCATATGAACACTGAAGCTTTCTTT.

This clonotype was picked up a small number of times. The J gene is TRBJ2-7, the V gene TRBV7-9; 10 bases align to TRBD2. J lost 5 bases, V lost 5 bases, and 12 bases had no gene match. Germline CDR1 reads SEHNR; CDR2 reads FQNEAQ (reference sequence). This CDR3 has 16 residues. DNA of the CDR3: TGTGCCAGCAGCCCGTTTTCCGGGACTAGCGTCGACGAGCAGTACTTC. Protein sequence: CASSPFSGTSVDEQYF.

The genes are TRBV6-1 and TRBJ2-5; D remains ambiguous. Trimming took 6 bases from V and 1 from J, leaving 12 bases between them. This CDR3 contains 14 residues. The V gene's germline CDR1 is MNHNS and CDR2 SASEGT. CDR3 coding DNA: TGTGCCAGCAGGCTAACAAGTATCCAAGAGACCCAGTACTTC. Amino acids: CASRLTSIQETQYF.

This clonotype came up many times. The rearrangement uses TRBV29-1 and TRBJ2-7; 9 bases fit TRBD2. V was clipped by 6 bases and J by 0 bases; unmatched bases: 3. The CDR3 length is 13 residues. Germline V gives CDR1 SQVTM, CDR2 ANQGSEA. The CDR3 protein is CSVASGNSYEQYF. As DNA, the CDR3 is TGCAGCGTAGCTAGCGGGAACTCCTACGAGCAGTACTTC.

This chain links TRBV29-1 with TRBJ1-2; D gene uncertain. The CDR3 is 13 residues long. The germline CDR1 and CDR2 sequences are SQVTM and ANQGSEA. The V and J ends lost 3 bases and 4 bases respectively, with 12 bases between them. CDR3 loop: CSVDNGAGYGYTF. In DNA form, the CDR3 reads TGCAGCGTTGATAACGGCGCAGGCTATGGCTACACCTTC.

The V call is TRBV5-1, the J call TRBJ2-1, with D possibly matching TRBD2 (6 bases). Germline assignment: CDR1 SGHRS and CDR2 YFSETQ. V dropped 0 bases and J dropped 4 bases, with 14 bases sitting between them. The CDR3 covers 16 residues. Here the CDR3 DNA reads TGCGCCAGCAGCTTGGCCGGGACTGCCGGATACAATGAGCAGTTCTTC. Protein sequence: CASSLAGTAGYNEQFF.

The chain joins TRBV28 to TRBJ2-7, with TRBD2 matching over 11 bases. V lost 5 bases and J lost 7; bases outside the gene matches: 10. Looked up from germline, CDR1 is MDHEN and CDR2 is SYDVKM. This CDR3 region has 15 residues. CDR3 sequence reads: CASSTLAGGPREQYF. The CDR3 nucleotides are TGTGCCAGCAGTACTTTAGCGGGAGGGCCTAGGGAGCAGTACTTC.

The chain couples TRBV7-2 to TRBJ1-1; no clear D. This CDR3 comprises 15 residues. Per germline, CDR1 SGHTA and CDR2 FQGNSA. V was cut by 4 bases and J by 1 base, with 13 bases left in between. The chain's CDR3 is CASSSTWSGNTEAFF. CDR3 nucleotide sequence: TGTGCCAGCAGCTCGACCTGGTCCGGGAACACTGAAGCTTTCTTT.